Each of the 17 T cell receptor beta chains below was sequenced from the same sample in a study of CD8+ T cells in alopecia areata. Sample treatment: oral pan-JAK inhibitor, 5-10 mg twice daily. Extraction of RNA preceded its reverse transcription into cDNA, which served as the sequencing template. Assay: immunoSEQ multiplex PCR; the TCRdb copy retains only in-frame clones and omits some. The sample yields 210,000 or so clones, more than 55% seen once. Specimen: CD4+ T cells sorted from blood, collected at week 44, from a patient treated with tofacitinib. These receptors were obtained from a human donor with alopecia areata.

CDR3 in amino acids: CASSPPGTGARTEAFF. CDR3 nucleotides: TGTGCCAGCTCACCACCGGGGACAGGGGCGCGGACTGAAGCTTTCTTT. J is TRBJ1-1 and V is TRBV18, with 10 bases that match TRBD1. The CDR3 has 16 amino acids. Germline lookup yields CDR1 KGHSH and CDR2 LQKENI. V lost 0 bases to trimming and J lost 5 bases; unmatched junction nucleotides: 6.

The chain has TRBV30 and TRBJ1-4, with D uncertain. Trimming cost V 2 bases and J 8 bases, with 12 bases left between them. CDR3 size: 13 residues. Germline CDR1 GTSNPN, CDR2 SVGIG (reference sequence). CDR3: CAWSRLVGEKLFF. In DNA, the CDR3 is TGTGCCTGGAGTAGGCTTGTGGGAGAAAAACTGTTTTTT.

The chain combines TRBV5-1 with TRBJ2-1, with D possibly being TRBD2 (6 bases). Trimming removed 3 bases from V and 7 bases from J, with 20 bases in between. Germline V lookup: CDR1 SGHRS, CDR2 YFSETQ. The CDR3 is 16 residues long. CDR3 sequence: CASSWMSGGVGNEQFF. The CDR3 bases are TGCGCCAGCAGCTGGATGAGCGGCGGGGTGGGAAATGAGCAGTTCTTC.

The sample holds many counts of this clone. The CDR3 DNA reads as TGTGCCAGCAGCTCCCCCTCCCTCATAGCCAAAAACATTCAGTACTTC. Translated: CASSSPSLIAKNIQYF. The chain recombines TRBV5-6 with TRBJ2-4; D is undetermined. Trimming stripped 3 bases from V and 0 bases from J, with 13 bases between. The CDR3 runs 16 residues. Germline CDR1 reads SGHDT; CDR2 reads YYEEEE.

This rearrangement joins TRBV30 to TRBJ1-5; D is unclear. The V and J ends lost 2 bases and 0 bases respectively, with 8 bases between them. From germline, CDR1 is GTSNPN and CDR2 SVGIG (reference sequence). This CDR3 region has 14 residues. In nucleotides, the CDR3 is TGTGCCTGGAGTCCTCAGAATAGCAATCAGCCCCAGCATTTT. Protein sequence: CAWSPQNSNQPQHF.

V gene TRBV29-1 combines with J gene TRBJ1-5, with a tentative D call TRBD1 (5 bases). Trimming shortened V by 6 bases and J by 7 bases, and 19 bases separated the two germline ends. This CDR3 is 14 amino acids long. CDR1 is SQVTM, CDR2 ANQGSEA, per germline. CDR3 in DNA: TGCAGCGTAGGAACCGAGGGGTACGGGCAGCCCCAGCATTTT. This encodes CSVGTEGYGQPQHF. The whole variable domain, filled in from reference TRBV29-1 and TRBJ1-5, reads SAVISQKPSRDICQRGTSLTIQCQVDSQVTMMFWYRQQPGQSLTLIATANQGSEATYESGFVIDKFPISRPNLTFSTLTVSNMSPEDSSIYLCSVGTEGYGQPQHFGDGTRLSIL.

The chain is built from TRBV13 and TRBJ1-4; tentatively, D is TRBD1 (5 bases). CDR1 is PRHDT and CDR2 is FYEKMQ in the germline V gene (reference sequence). There are 14 residues in the CDR3. V was pared by 2 bases and J by 7 bases, with 11 bases between. CDR3 in amino acids: CASSLRQTAEKLFF. CDR3 nucleotide sequence: TGTGCCAGCAGCTTACGCCAGACAGCTGAAAAACTGTTTTTT.

This chain connects TRBV25-1 to TRBJ2-2; weak D call: TRBD1 (5 bases). CDR1 is MGHDK, CDR2 SYGVNS, per germline. The CDR3 is made up of 16 amino acids. The ends were cut back, 1 base at V and 3 bases at J, with 12 bases in the middle. Here the CDR3 reads CASSEFRARDTGELFF. DNA for the CDR3: TGTGCCAGCAGTGAATTCAGGGCCCGAGACACCGGGGAGCTGTTTTTT.

This chain connects TRBV27 to TRBJ1-1; D is unclear. Germline V gives CDR1 MNHEY, CDR2 SMNVEV (reference sequence). V was trimmed by 4 bases and J by 1 base, leaving 7 bases between them. CDR3 length: 13 residues. CDR3: CASSSKGNTEAFF. As DNA, the CDR3 is TGTGCCAGCAGTTCAAAGGGGAACACTGAAGCTTTCTTT.

CDR3: CSVDPGGRTEAFF. The CDR3 DNA reads TGCAGCGTTGACCCAGGGGGTCGGACTGAAGCTTTCTTT. The V gene is TRBV29-1, the J gene TRBJ1-1, with 7 bases that match TRBD1. The germline V gene encodes CDR1 SQVTM and CDR2 ANQGSEA. The CDR3 has 13 amino acids. After removal of 3 bases from V and 5 bases from J, the junction contained 6 bases not matched to a gene.

This chain uses TRBV29-1 with TRBJ1-1, with 9 positions matching TRBD1. The CDR3 covers 11 residues. Germline CDR1 and CDR2: SQVTM and ANQGSEA. The V gene end was trimmed by 6 bases and the J gene end by 8 bases; junction bases not matched to a gene: 4. The CDR3 bases are TGCAGCGTGGGTGGGACAGGGGAAGCTTTCTTT. Protein sequence: CSVGGTGEAFF.

This clone showed up just a few times. The chain uses TRBV7-2 and TRBJ2-7; 8 nucleotides match TRBD2. Germline CDR1 reads SGHTA; CDR2 reads FQGNSA. Trimming took 5 bases from V and 0 from J; bases not matched to a gene: 9. This CDR3 has 16 amino acids. CDR3 nucleotides: TGTGCCAGCAGCACCCTCGGCGGGGGGAGCTCCTACGAGCAGTACTTC. Encoded protein: CASSTLGGGSSYEQYF.

This chain joins TRBV29-1 and TRBJ1-5; 8 nucleotides align to TRBD1. CDR1 SQVTM and CDR2 ANQGSEA come from the germline V gene. The CDR3 loop spans 14 amino acids. Unmatched junction bases numbered 15, after V lost 6 bases and J lost 11 bases. The CDR3 reads CSVSNRGWTLSQHF. DNA of the CDR3: TGCAGCGTCTCAAACAGGGGGTGGACGTTATCCCAGCATTTT.

Comments on this clone: Sequence at one end of the junction differs from germline and may be a read error. The chain uses TRBV2 and TRBJ2-1, with D perhaps matching TRBD1 (5 bases). Germline-derived CDR1 and CDR2 are SNHLY and FYNNEI. This CDR3 has 11 residues. CDR3 loop: CASSERGLPIF. CDR3 nucleotide sequence: TGTGCCAGCAGTGAAAGGGGCCTCCCGATCTTC.

This clone was seen more than once but under ten times. The chain's CDR3 is CASSARGSGASTDTQYF. The CDR3 DNA follows: TGTGCCAGCAGCGCTCGAGGGAGCGGAGCTAGCACAGATACGCAGTATTTT. The chain is built from TRBV9 and TRBJ2-3; D may be TRBD2 (5 bases). The CDR3 has 17 amino acids. V was clipped by 3 bases and J by 0 bases, with 17 bases between them. Germline values: CDR1 SGDLS, CDR2 YYNGEE.

This chain connects TRBV27 to TRBJ1-2, with 10 nucleotides matching TRBD1. Germline CDR1 reads MNHEY; CDR2 reads SMNVEV (reference sequence). The junction had 14 bases not matched to a gene; V was cut back by 7 bases and J by 6 bases. The CDR3 length is 16 residues. CDR3 DNA sequence: TGTGCCAGCACCCCCCGGAGAGGACAGGGGGAAAATGGCTACACCTTC. This sequence encodes CASTPRRGQGENGYTF.

V and J are TRBV6-6 and TRBJ2-3; 8 bases line up with TRBD2. The CDR3 has 14 amino acids. The V segment lost 4 bases and the J segment 8 bases; nucleotides outside the gene matches: 8. The germline V gene has CDR1 MNHNY and CDR2 SVGAGI (reference sequence). In nucleotides, the CDR3 is TGTGCCAGCAGTTTACGCGGGACTAGGAGTACGCAGTATTTT. It specifies CASSLRGTRSTQYF.